This note documents a single T cell receptor (beta chain) sequence. Libraries were prepared by immunoSEQ multiplex PCR; TCRdb keeps only in-frame clonotypes and omits some of them. The sample consists of 75,000 to 95,000 clones, roughly 87% of them appearing once. Germline loops: CDR1 SGHRS, CDR2 YFSETQ. This CDR3 has 15 amino acids. Trimming at V came to 4 bases and at J to 4 bases, leaving 5 bases not matched to a gene. The data are from a study of blood T cell repertoires in COVID-19. Overall study context: The samples span acute and convalescent COVID-19 from the United States, Italy and Spain.

The source is a man aged 55 to 69 with acute or convalescent COVID-19. This rearrangement joins TRBV5-1 to TRBJ2-7; 13 bases agree with TRBD2. The sequencing input was peripheral blood. For the CDR3, the DNA is TGCGCCAGCAGCGGGGGACTAGCGGGGAGTTACGAGCAGTACTTC. This sequence encodes CASSGGLAGSYEQYF.